This T cell receptor beta chain comes out of a study of neurological immune-mediated disorders. CDR3 length: 13 residues. Trimming cost V 0 bases and J 4 bases, with 7 bases left between them. Germline lookup yields CDR1 SEHNR and CDR2 FQNEAQ (reference sequence). The authors made cDNA by 5'RACE with 10-nucleotide random UMIs. Each CDR3 protein gets one entry after TCRdb re-called the 5' RACE reads with MiXCR. The sample consists of about 90,000 distinct CDR3 sequences, around 14% of them appearing once. This clonotype was counted many times. What it recognizes is unknown. Notes on the study in general: Multiple sclerosis patients had less TCR clonal expansion than even healthy controls, unlike HTLV-1-associated myelopathy. Expanded clones shared no CDR3 amino acid sequences across subjects, suggesting private repertoires in all groups.

The time point denotes: longitudinal time-point 2. The study built unsorted libraries from 2 million PBMCs kept at -80 C. The clonotype originates from a female donor with HTLV-1-associated myelopathy (HAM/TSP). The V call is TRBV7-9, the J call TRBJ2-7; no clear D gene. The sequencing input was PBMCs. CDR3 DNA: TGTGCCAGCAGCTTAGCGCCGGGTTACGAGCAGTACTTC. This translates into CASSLAPGYEQYF.